This entry concerns a single TCR beta chain. Germline V CDR1 and CDR2: LNHDA, SQIVND (reference sequence). CDR3 length: 12 amino acids. This entry comes from a study of early T cells in non-severe SARS-CoV-2 infection. TCRdb processed the 5' RACE reads anew with MiXCR; each CDR3 protein has one entry. The repertoire holds nearly 90,000 distinct CDR3 sequences, with over 13% as singletons. This TCR was recovered from an adult who was a healthcare worker with PCR-confirmed SARS-CoV-2 infection or an uninfected control (not recorded which). The sample comprised whole blood. This rearrangement joins TRBV19 to TRBJ1-2; D is perhaps TRBD1 (6 bases). The CDR3 region has the DNA TGTGCGACGAACGGCAGGGGAGGTGGCTACACCTTC. Translation gives CATNGRGGGYTF.